This TCR beta chain was obtained from a study of tissue T cells after allogeneic stem cell transplantation. This CDR3 contains 17 residues. Germline CDR1 LGHNT, CDR2 FRNRAP. V shed 4 bases and J 0 bases; nucleotides not matched to a gene: 9. Only in-frame clones appear in the TCRdb table, and some are missing; sequencing was by immunoSEQ multiplex PCR. This sample carries more than 9,000 clones, about 73% of them seen once, and the ten largest clones take approximately 15%. The receptor was derived from a woman between 18 and 55 years old with breast cancer. Material: tissue from the right colon, obtained at autopsy. The rearrangement uses TRBV12-5 and TRBJ1-2, with 9 bases matching TRBD1. The CDR3 DNA sequence: TGTGCTAGTGGTTCGTCGACAGGGGGGGAAACTAACTATGGCTACACCTTC. This translates into CASGSSTGGETNYGYTF. Full variable domain (rest looked up from reference TRBV12-5 and TRBJ1-2): DARVTQTPRHKVTEMGQEVTMRCQPILGHNTVFWYRQTMMQGLELLAYFRNRAPLDDSGMPKDRFSAEMPDATLATLKIQPSEPRDSAVYFCASGSSTGGETNYGYTFGSGTRLTVV.